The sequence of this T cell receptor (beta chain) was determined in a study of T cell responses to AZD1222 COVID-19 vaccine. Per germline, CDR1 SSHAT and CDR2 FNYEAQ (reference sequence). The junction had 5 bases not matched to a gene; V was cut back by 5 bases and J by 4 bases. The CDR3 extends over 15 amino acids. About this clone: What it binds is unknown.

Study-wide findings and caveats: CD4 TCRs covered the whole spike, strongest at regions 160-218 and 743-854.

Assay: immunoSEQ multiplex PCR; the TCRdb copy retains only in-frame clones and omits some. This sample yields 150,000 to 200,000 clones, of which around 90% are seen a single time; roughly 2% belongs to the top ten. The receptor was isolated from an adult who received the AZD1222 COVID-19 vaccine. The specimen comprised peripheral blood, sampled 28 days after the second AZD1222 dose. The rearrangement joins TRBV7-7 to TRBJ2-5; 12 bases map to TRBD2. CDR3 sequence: CASSRLAGERETQYF. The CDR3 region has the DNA TGTGCCAGCAGCAGACTAGCGGGAGAACGAGAGACCCAGTACTTC. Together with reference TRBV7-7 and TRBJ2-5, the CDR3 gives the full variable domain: GAGVSQSPRYKVTKRGQDVTLRCDPISSHATLYWYQQALGQGPEFLTYFNYEAQPDKSGLPSDRFSAERPEGSISTLTIQRTEQRDSAMYRCASSRLAGERETQYFGPGTRLLVL.